This T cell receptor (beta chain) was recovered during a study of shared clonotypes between healthy human individuals. As for the study in general: Three plates each covered CD4 naive and memory; CD8 naive two, CD8 memory one.

CDR3 length: 14 residues. The germline CDR1 and CDR2 sequences are MGHDK and SYGVNS. J gave up 2 bases and V 7 bases, and 6 bases lay outside the gene matches. Overall study findings and caveats: Among the subsets, naive ones generally showed larger estimated richness than memory ones. Against clonotypes common to all four donors, non-shared ones had lower generation probabilities.

In the original analysis: Junction-only immunoSEQ sequences carried no quality scores, so filtering differed. The repertoire was sequenced with immunoSEQ multiplex PCR; TCRdb's copy has only in-frame clones and lacks some. V, J and clone size were drawn from that table, and D and trimming were deduced from the DNA. The sample yields 2,500,000 or so clones, roughly 92% seen once. A word on this clone: The antigen is undetermined.

The chain is built from TRBV25-1 and TRBJ2-7; 9 bases map to TRBD1. This TCR came from a man aged 18 to 35 in good health. Some clones in this sample may be carry-over from other donors' samples. The material sequenced was naive CD4+ T cells from PBMCs. Noted subset: CD45RA+ positively selected. The CDR3 DNA sequence: TGTGCCAGCAAACCGGGACAGGGAACCTACGAGCAGTACTTC. It translates to CASKPGQGTYEQYF.